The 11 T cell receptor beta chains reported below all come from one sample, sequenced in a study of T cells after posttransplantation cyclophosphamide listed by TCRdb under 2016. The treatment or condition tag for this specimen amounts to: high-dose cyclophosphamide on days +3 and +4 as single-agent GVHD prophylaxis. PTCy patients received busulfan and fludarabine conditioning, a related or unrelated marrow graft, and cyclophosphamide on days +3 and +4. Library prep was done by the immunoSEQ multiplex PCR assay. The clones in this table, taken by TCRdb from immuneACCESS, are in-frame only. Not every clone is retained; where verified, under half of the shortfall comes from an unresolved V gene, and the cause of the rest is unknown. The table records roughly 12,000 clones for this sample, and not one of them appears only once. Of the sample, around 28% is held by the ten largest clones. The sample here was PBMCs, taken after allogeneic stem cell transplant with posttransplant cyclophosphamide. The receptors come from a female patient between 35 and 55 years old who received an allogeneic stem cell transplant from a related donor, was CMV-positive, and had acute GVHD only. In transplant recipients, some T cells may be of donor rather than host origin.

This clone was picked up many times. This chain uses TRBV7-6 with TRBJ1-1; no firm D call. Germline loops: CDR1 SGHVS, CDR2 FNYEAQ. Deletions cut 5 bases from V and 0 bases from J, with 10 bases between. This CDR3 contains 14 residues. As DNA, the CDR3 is TGTGCCAGCAGCGCGGCCGGGATGAACACTGAAGCTTTCTTT. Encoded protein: CASSAAGMNTEAFF.

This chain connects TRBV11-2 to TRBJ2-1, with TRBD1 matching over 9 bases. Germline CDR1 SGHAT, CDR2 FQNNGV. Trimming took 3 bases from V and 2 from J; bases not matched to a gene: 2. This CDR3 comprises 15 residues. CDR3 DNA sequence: TGTGCCAGCAGCTTGGGGACAGGGCCCTACAATGAGCAGTTCTTC. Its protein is CASSLGTGPYNEQFF.

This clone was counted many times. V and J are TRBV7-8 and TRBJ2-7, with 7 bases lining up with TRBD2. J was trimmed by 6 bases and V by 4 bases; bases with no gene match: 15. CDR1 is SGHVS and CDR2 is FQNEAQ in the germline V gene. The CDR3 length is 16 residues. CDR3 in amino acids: CASSSSSGREGGEQYF. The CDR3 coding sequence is TGTGCCAGCAGCTCCTCTTCGGGCAGGGAGGGTGGCGAGCAGTACTTC.

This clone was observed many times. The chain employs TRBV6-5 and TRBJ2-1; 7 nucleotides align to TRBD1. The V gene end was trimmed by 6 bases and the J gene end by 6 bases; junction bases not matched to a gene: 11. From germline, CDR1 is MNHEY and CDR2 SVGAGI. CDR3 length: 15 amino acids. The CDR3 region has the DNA TGTGCCAGCAGCTGGCCGGGACAGTCGGGCAATGAGCAGTTCTTC. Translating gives CASSWPGQSGNEQFF.

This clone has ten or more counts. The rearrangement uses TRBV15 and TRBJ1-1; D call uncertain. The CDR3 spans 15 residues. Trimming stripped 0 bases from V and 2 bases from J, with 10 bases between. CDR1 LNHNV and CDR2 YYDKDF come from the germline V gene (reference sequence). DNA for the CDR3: TGTGCCACCAGCAGAGATCAGGAGGGTAACACTGAAGCTTTCTTT. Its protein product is CATSRDQEGNTEAFF.

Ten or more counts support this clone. The CDR3 nucleotides are TGTGCCAGCTCCGGGACTAGCGGGATTAGCTCCTACAATGAGCAGTTCTTC. Translating gives CASSGTSGISSYNEQFF. J is TRBJ2-1 and V is TRBV9, with 13 nucleotides matching TRBD2. Losses at the gene ends were 7 bases for V and 0 bases for J; bases not matched to a gene: 7. CDR1 is SGDLS and CDR2 is YYNGEE in the germline V gene. The CDR3 consists of 17 residues. Using reference TRBV9 and TRBJ2-1 for the parts outside the CDR3, the full variable domain is DSGVTQTPKHLITATGQRVTLRCSPRSGDLSVYWYQQSLDQGLQFLIQYYNGEERAKGNILERFSAQQFPDLHSELNLSSLELGDSALYFCASSGTSGISSYNEQFFGPGTRLTVL.

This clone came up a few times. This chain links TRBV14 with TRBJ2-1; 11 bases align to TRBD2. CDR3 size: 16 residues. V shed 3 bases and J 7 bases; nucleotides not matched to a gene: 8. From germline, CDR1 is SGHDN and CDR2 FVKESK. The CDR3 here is CASSQAGLAVGNEQFF. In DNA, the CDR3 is TGTGCCAGCAGCCAGGCGGGACTAGCGGTTGGGAATGAGCAGTTCTTC.

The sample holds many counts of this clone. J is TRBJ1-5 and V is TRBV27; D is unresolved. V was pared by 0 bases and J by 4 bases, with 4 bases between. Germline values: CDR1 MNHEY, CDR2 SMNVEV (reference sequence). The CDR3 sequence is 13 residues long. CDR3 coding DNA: TGTGCCAGCAGTTTATCCCTAAATCAGCCCCAGCATTTT. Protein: CASSLSLNQPQHF.

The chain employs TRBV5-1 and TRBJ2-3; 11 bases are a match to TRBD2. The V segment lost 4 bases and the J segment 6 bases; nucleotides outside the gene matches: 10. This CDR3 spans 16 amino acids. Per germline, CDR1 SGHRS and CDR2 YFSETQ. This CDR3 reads CASSLLAGARADTQYF. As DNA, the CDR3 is TGCGCCAGCAGCCTACTAGCGGGGGCCCGCGCCGATACGCAGTATTTT. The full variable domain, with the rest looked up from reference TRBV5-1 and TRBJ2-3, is KAGVTQTPRYLIKTRGQQVTLSCSPISGHRSVSWYQQTPGQGLQFLFEYFSETQRNKGNFPGRFSGRQFSNSRSEMNVSTLELGDSALYLCASSLLAGARADTQYFGPGTRLTVL.

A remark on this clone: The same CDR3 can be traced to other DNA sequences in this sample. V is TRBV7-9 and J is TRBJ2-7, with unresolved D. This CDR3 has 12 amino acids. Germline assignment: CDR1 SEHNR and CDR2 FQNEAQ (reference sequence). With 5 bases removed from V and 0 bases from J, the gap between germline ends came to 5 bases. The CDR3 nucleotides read TGTGCCAGCAGCCAGGACTCCTACGAGCAGTACGTC. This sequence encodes CASSQDSYEQYV.

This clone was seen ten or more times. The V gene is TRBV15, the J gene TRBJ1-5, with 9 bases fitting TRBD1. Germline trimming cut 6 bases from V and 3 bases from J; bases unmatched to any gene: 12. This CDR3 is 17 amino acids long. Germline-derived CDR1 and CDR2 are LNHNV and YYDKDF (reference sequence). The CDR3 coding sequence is TGTGCCACCAGACCCTCAACAGGGGGCAGGGTCAATCAGCCCCAGCATTTT. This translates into CATRPSTGGRVNQPQHF. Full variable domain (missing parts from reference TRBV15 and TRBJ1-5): DAMVIQNPRYQVTQFGKPVTLSCSQTLNHNVMYWYQQKSSQAPKLLFHYYDKDFNNEADTPDNFQSRRPNTSFCFLDIRSPGLGDTAMYLCATRPSTGGRVNQPQHFGDGTRLSIL.